The source of this T cell receptor (beta chain) is a study of shared clonotypes between healthy human individuals. Germline lookup yields CDR1 SGHTS and CDR2 YDEGEE. V lost 6 bases to trimming and J lost 2 bases; unmatched junction nucleotides: 3. The CDR3 spans 13 residues. Concerning this clone: Antigen: not known.

Points from the study as a whole: Researchers sampled blood only, noting tissue repertoires likely differ.

Assay used: immunoSEQ multiplex PCR; TCRdb lists only in-frame clones, some missing. This sample has fewer than 800,000 clones, with 90% to 95% found just once. Naive CD8 cells comprised CD45RO-negative, CCR7-positively selected cells, excluding terminally differentiated effector memory CD45RA+ cells. The study drew its donors from healthy HIV-negative adults without recent acute infections or vaccinations. The clonotype was recovered from a man aged 25-40 years in good health. Sequencing was carried out using naive CD8+ T cells sorted from blood. The rearrangement uses TRBV5-8 and TRBJ2-7, with TRBD1 identical over 9 bases. CDR3 amino acids: CASTRQGAYEQYF. Here the CDR3 DNA reads TGTGCCAGCACTCGACAGGGGGCCTACGAGCAGTACTTC.